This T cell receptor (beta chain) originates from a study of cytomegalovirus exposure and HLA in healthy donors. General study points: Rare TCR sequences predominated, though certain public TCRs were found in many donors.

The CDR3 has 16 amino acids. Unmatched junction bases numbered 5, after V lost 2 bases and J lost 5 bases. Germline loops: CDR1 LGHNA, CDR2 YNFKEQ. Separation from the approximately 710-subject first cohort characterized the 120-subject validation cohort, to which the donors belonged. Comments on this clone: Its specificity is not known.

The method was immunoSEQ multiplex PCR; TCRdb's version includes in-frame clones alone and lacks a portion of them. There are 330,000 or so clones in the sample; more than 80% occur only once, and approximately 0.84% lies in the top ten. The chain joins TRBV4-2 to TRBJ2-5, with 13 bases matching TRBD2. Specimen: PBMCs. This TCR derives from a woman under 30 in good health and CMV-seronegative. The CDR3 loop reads CASSQPGLAGTETQYF. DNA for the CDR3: TGTGCCAGCAGCCAACCGGGACTAGCGGGAACGGAGACCCAGTACTTC.